Each of the 11 T cell receptor beta chains below was sequenced from the same sample in a study of early T cells in non-severe SARS-CoV-2 infection. Via MiXCR, TCRdb re-called the 5' RACE reads, giving one row per CDR3 protein. The repertoire holds tens of thousands of distinct CDR3 sequences, with around 5.6% as singletons. Sample: whole blood. The source of these receptors is an adult who was a healthcare worker with PCR-confirmed SARS-CoV-2 infection or an uninfected control (not recorded which).

This clonotype showed up many times. The rearrangement uses TRBV12-3 or TRBV12-4 and TRBJ1-1; 8 bases align to TRBD1. The V gene end was trimmed by 5 bases and the J gene end by 8 bases; junction bases not matched to a gene: 4. CDR3 length: 12 amino acids. The CDR3 region is CASSNGQGEAFF. The CDR3 DNA follows: TGTGCCAGCAGTAACGGACAGGGAGAAGCTTTCTTT.

This clonotype has ten or more counts. The chain joins TRBV6-2 or TRBV6-3 to TRBJ2-1; the D gene could be TRBD1 or TRBD2 (5 bases each). CDR1 MNHEY and CDR2 SVGEGT come from the germline V gene. There are 14 residues in the CDR3. The germline V and J ends were trimmed by 5 bases and 8 bases, with 16 bases remaining between them. DNA for the CDR3: TGTGCCAGCAGTAGCCTGGTTCGGGACCATGAGCAGTTCTTC. Protein sequence: CASSSLVRDHEQFF.

This clonotype was picked up a small number of times. This chain uses TRBV4-3 with TRBJ2-2; D perhaps matches TRBD1 (7 bases). Germline V CDR1 and CDR2: LGHNA, YSLEER. This CDR3 has 15 residues. V lost 4 bases and J 4 bases, leaving 13 bases between the germline ends. CDR3 nucleotides: TGCGCCAGCAGCCCCGGAGGGGGCCTCACCGGGGAGCTGTTTTTT. Its translation is CASSPGGGLTGELFF.

This clonotype has at least ten counts. The chain joins TRBV6-4 to TRBJ2-1; 7 bases fit TRBD2. Germline loops: CDR1 MRHNA, CDR2 SNTAGT. The CDR3 extends over 15 amino acids. Trimming took 5 bases from V and 0 from J; bases not matched to a gene: 4. The CDR3 sequence: CASSRRTSSYNEQFF. CDR3 in DNA: TGTGCCAGCAGTCGCCGGACTAGCTCCTACAATGAGCAGTTCTTC.

The CDR3 loop is CSASAGGLRQYF. CDR3 in DNA: TGCAGCGCCTCAGCTGGGGGGTTGAGGCAGTATTTT. The chain joins TRBV29-1 to TRBJ2-3; D perhaps matches TRBD2 (6 bases). Trimming removed 7 bases at V and 11 bases at J, with 19 bases between. Germline values: CDR1 SQVTM, CDR2 ANQGSEA. There are 12 residues in the CDR3.

This clonotype appeared many times. The rearrangement joins TRBV5-1 to TRBJ2-5; possible D gene TRBD1, 5 bases. Trimming pared 0 bases from V and 1 base from J, leaving 7 bases between. Per germline, CDR1 SGHRS and CDR2 YFSETQ. The CDR3 totals 14 residues. The CDR3 is CASSLGDSQETQYF. The CDR3 coding sequence is TGCGCCAGCAGCTTGGGCGACAGCCAAGAGACCCAGTACTTC.

This clonotype occurred many times. The chain is built from TRBV12-3 or TRBV12-4 and TRBJ1-6, with 7 bases aligning to TRBD1. There are 14 residues in the CDR3. J was trimmed by 5 bases and V by 3 bases; bases with no gene match: 1. The CDR3 is CASSLGQHNSPLHF. CDR3 in DNA: TGTGCCAGCAGTTTGGGACAGCATAATTCACCCCTCCACTTT.

At least ten counts were recorded for this clonotype. The V gene is TRBV5-1, the J gene TRBJ2-1, with D possibly TRBD2 on 6 matching bases. CDR3 length: 16 amino acids. Trimming took off 0 bases at V and 8 bases at J, with 18 bases between the two ends. Germline-derived CDR1 and CDR2 are SGHRS and YFSETQ. This CDR3 reads CASSLVRGQGGDEQFF. In DNA form, the CDR3 reads TGCGCCAGCAGCTTGGTTAGAGGGCAGGGAGGAGATGAGCAGTTCTTC.

In its sample, this clonotype was seen many times. V and J are TRBV2 and TRBJ2-7; 9 bases are a match to TRBD1. The V gene end was trimmed by 4 bases and the J gene end by 6 bases; junction bases not matched to a gene: 10. Germline CDR1 reads SNHLY; CDR2 reads FYNNEI. This CDR3 is built from 15 residues. CDR3 sequence reads: CASSGGQGSPGEQYF. The CDR3 DNA reads TGTGCCAGCAGTGGGGGACAGGGATCCCCCGGCGAGCAGTACTTC.

The chain recombines TRBV10-2 with TRBJ1-1; D is possibly TRBD1 (5 bases). Per germline, CDR1 WSHSY and CDR2 SAAADI. The V end lost 3 bases, the J end lost 5 bases, and 13 bases lay between the germline ends. This CDR3 spans 14 amino acids. CDR3 DNA: TGCGCCAGCAGTGATCCGGGGGGTACGACTGAAGCTTTCTTT. It specifies CASSDPGGTTEAFF.

This clonotype was seen ten or more times. The chain employs TRBV28 and TRBJ2-1; the match to TRBD1 covers 9 bases. Germline CDR1 and CDR2: MDHEN and SYDVKM. This CDR3 is 17 amino acids long. The junction had 12 bases not matched to a gene; V was cut back by 5 bases and J by 4 bases. The CDR3 reads CASSPQDHRGLYNEQFF. CDR3 DNA sequence: TGTGCCAGCAGTCCTCAGGACCACAGGGGGCTGTACAATGAGCAGTTCTTC.